Listed here are 23 T cell receptor beta chains from one sample, sequenced in a study of T-cell reconstitution after alpha-beta-depleted transplantation in children. Preparation of the TCRbeta library involved a method that used unique molecular identifiers. A single record per CDR3 protein comes from TCRdb applying MiXCR to the PCR reads. Of 300,000 or so distinct CDR3 sequences in the sample, more than 9% are singletons; the top ten hold over 9.5%. Sequenced material: PBMCs from the stem cell graft donor, taken from the stem cell graft. The receptors here all came from a human donor who donated a stem cell graft to a child with SCID.

This clonotype was detected only a few times. The genes are TRBV2 and TRBJ2-3; D remains unclear. The germline CDR1 and CDR2 sequences are SNHLY and FYNNEI. The CDR3 totals 13 residues. Trimming shortened V by 5 bases and J by 0 bases, and 6 bases separated the two germline ends. The CDR3 coding sequence is TGTGCCAGCAGTCGATATAGCACAGATACGCAGTATTTT. Amino acid sequence: CASSRYSTDTQYF.

This clonotype has at least ten counts. V and J are TRBV5-1 and TRBJ2-7; D remains ambiguous. The V and J ends lost 4 bases and 2 bases respectively, with 7 bases between them. The CDR3 spans 12 residues. CDR1 and CDR2 (germline): SGHRS, YFSETQ. In nucleotides, the CDR3 is TGCGCCAGCAGCAACACAGCCTACGAGCAGTACTTC. Protein sequence: CASSNTAYEQYF.

CDR3 amino acids: CASSPGRTNEKLFF. CDR3 bases: TGCGCCAGCAGCCCAGGGCGGACTAATGAAAAACTGTTTTTT. The V and J genes are TRBV5-1 and TRBJ1-4; D is possibly TRBD1 (5 bases). Germline V gene lookup returns CDR1 SGHRS and CDR2 YFSETQ. V lost 4 bases and J 2 bases, leaving 9 bases between the germline ends. This CDR3 region has 14 residues.

This clonotype occurred a few times. The gene calls are TRBV7-9 and TRBJ2-5; 8 positions match TRBD1. The CDR3 is 16 amino acids. Germline CDR1 and CDR2: SEHNR and FQNEAQ (reference sequence). V was clipped by 5 bases and J by 1 base; unmatched bases: 9. CDR3 in amino acids: CASSPRTGPSQETQYF. In DNA form, the CDR3 reads TGTGCCAGCAGCCCGAGGACAGGGCCCTCCCAAGAGACCCAGTACTTC.

On this clonotype: Its ends do not fully match the called genes, so a read error is possible. The rearrangement uses TRBV7-7 and TRBJ2-5; 10 nucleotides line up with TRBD1. There are 16 residues in the CDR3. Per the germline V gene, CDR1 is SSHAT and CDR2 is FNYEAQ (reference sequence). CDR3 residues: CASSLVGQGTGETQYF. CDR3 DNA sequence: TGTGCTAGCAGCTTGGTGGGACAGGGGACAGGGGAGACCCAGTACTTC.

The chain employs TRBV12-3 or TRBV12-4 and TRBJ2-5; D assignment may be TRBD1 or TRBD2 (5 bases each). V lost 2 bases, J lost 4 bases, and 8 bases lay in between. The CDR3 is made up of 13 amino acids. DNA of the CDR3: TGTGCCAGCAGTTTATTTGGGGGAGAGACCCAGTACTTC. Its translation is CASSLFGGETQYF.

The rearrangement links TRBV29-1 to TRBJ1-2; D possibly corresponds to TRBD1 (5 bases). Germline assignment: CDR1 SQVTM and CDR2 ANQGSEA. The CDR3 totals 12 residues. Trimming removed 3 bases at V and 8 bases at J, with 13 bases between. The CDR3 DNA follows: TGCAGCGTTGACCGGGGGTCGTACGGCTACACCTTC. It specifies CSVDRGSYGYTF.

The chain joins TRBV5-6 to TRBJ2-5, with D tentatively TRBD1 (5 bases). V was cut by 3 bases and J by 4 bases, with 13 bases left in between. The V gene's germline CDR1 is SGHDT and CDR2 YYEEEE. The CDR3 has 14 amino acids. DNA of the CDR3: TGTGCCAGCAGCTGGGAAGGAACAGGAGAGACCCAGTACTTC. It yields the protein CASSWEGTGETQYF.

This clonotype was picked up many times. V and J are TRBV29-1 and TRBJ2-4; 8 positions match TRBD1. After removal of 4 bases from V and 8 bases from J, the junction contained 4 bases not matched to a gene. Germline V gene lookup returns CDR1 SQVTM and CDR2 ANQGSEA. CDR3 length: 12 amino acids. This CDR3 is CSVVGQGDIQYF. The CDR3 DNA reads as TGCAGCGTTGTCGGACAGGGAGACATTCAGTACTTC. The full variable domain, its missing parts supplied by reference TRBV29-1 and TRBJ2-4, is SAVISQKPSRDICQRGTSLTIQCQVDSQVTMMFWYRQQPGQSLTLIATANQGSEATYESGFVIDKFPISRPNLTFSTLTVSNMSPEDSSIYLCSVVGQGDIQYFGAGTRLSVL.

This clonotype was found a few times. The rearrangement links TRBV3-1 to TRBJ1-6; 10 positions agree with TRBD1. V was clipped by 0 bases and J by 10 bases; unmatched bases: 9. CDR1 and CDR2 from the germline V gene are LGHDT and YNNKEL (reference sequence). The CDR3 sequence is 17 residues long. The DNA of the CDR3 is TGTGCCAGCAGCCAAGATGCCGGGACAGGGGTTCGGTCACCCCTCCACTTT. Its translation is CASSQDAGTGVRSPLHF.

In this sample, this clonotype turned up a few times. V gene TRBV11-2 combines with J gene TRBJ2-5; the D gene is possibly TRBD1 (5 bases). Germline-derived CDR1 and CDR2 are SGHAT and FQNNGV. The CDR3 runs to 15 residues. Between the trimmed V and J ends, which lost 5 bases and 4 bases, there was a span of 17 bases. CDR3 sequence (DNA): TGTGCCAGCAGCCACTCAATGGCAGGGCGAGAGACCCAGTACTTC. Its protein product is CASSHSMAGRETQYF.

This sequence joins TRBV18 and TRBJ1-6; D gene uncertain. The CDR3 extends over 14 amino acids. Deletions cut 3 bases from V and 6 bases from J, with 9 bases between. Germline V gene sequence: CDR1 KGHSH, CDR2 LQKENI. The CDR3: CASSPDGVNSPLHF. CDR3 in DNA: TGTGCCAGCTCACCCGACGGGGTTAATTCACCCCTCCACTTT.

The sample holds many counts of this clonotype. This chain joins TRBV28 and TRBJ2-3; 7 bases are a match to TRBD1. CDR1 and CDR2 from the germline V gene are MDHEN and SYDVKM. The CDR3 runs 13 residues. Losses at the gene ends were 1 base for V and 9 bases for J; bases not matched to a gene: 4. CDR3 in DNA: TGTGCCAGCAGTTTATCCCAGGGGGACACGCAGTATTTT. This codes for CASSLSQGDTQYF.

This clonotype was seen a handful of times. The rearrangement uses TRBV10-3 and TRBJ2-1; D gene ambiguous. Germline values: CDR1 ENHRY, CDR2 SYGVKD. V was pared by 0 bases and J by 7 bases, with 4 bases between. The CDR3 extends over 12 amino acids. CDR3 in amino acids: CAISESLNEQFF. The DNA of the CDR3 is TGTGCCATCAGTGAGTCGTTGAATGAGCAGTTCTTC.

This clonotype was counted only a few times. The chain uses TRBV7-9 and TRBJ2-5; D tentatively fits TRBD1 or TRBD2 (5 bases each). CDR1 is SEHNR, CDR2 FQNEAQ, per germline (reference sequence). This CDR3 is 14 amino acids long. With 2 bases removed from V and 4 bases from J, the gap between germline ends came to 11 bases. CDR3 amino acids: CASSLQGEGETQYF. In DNA, the CDR3 is TGTGCCAGCAGCTTACAGGGAGAGGGAGAGACCCAGTACTTC.

The rearrangement uses TRBV20-1 and TRBJ1-1; D is perhaps TRBD1 (5 bases). V lost 1 base, J lost 8 bases, and 11 bases lay in between. From germline, CDR1 is DFQATT and CDR2 SNEGSKA (reference sequence). This CDR3 has 12 amino acids. CDR3 sequence reads: CSARVGQGEAFF. CDR3 sequence (DNA): TGCAGTGCTAGAGTGGGGCAGGGAGAAGCTTTCTTT.

The chain uses TRBV19 and TRBJ2-1, with D uncertain. The ends were cut back, 4 bases at V and 3 bases at J, with 13 bases in the middle. The germline CDR1 and CDR2 sequences are LNHDA and SQIVND (reference sequence). The length of the CDR3 is 15 residues. CDR3: CASSTRPTYYNEQFF. CDR3 DNA sequence: TGTGCCAGTAGTACTCGACCGACGTACTACAATGAGCAGTTCTTC.

This clonotype was counted ten times or more. The J gene is TRBJ2-7, the V gene TRBV3-1, with D unclear. The CDR3 is 13 residues long. Germline-derived CDR1 and CDR2 are LGHDT and YNNKEL (reference sequence). V was clipped by 4 bases and J by 4 bases, with 11 bases between them. The CDR3 DNA reads TGTGCCAGCAGCCCCAAGGGCGGATACGAGCAGTACTTC. It translates to CASSPKGGYEQYF.

The genes are TRBV12-3 or TRBV12-4 and TRBJ2-7, with D possibly matching TRBD2 (7 bases). The CDR3 has 14 residues. The V end lost 3 bases, the J end lost 7 bases, and 16 bases lay between the germline ends. CDR3 sequence: CASSFVGGAGEQYF. As DNA, the CDR3 is TGTGCCAGCAGTTTTGTAGGGGGGGCTGGGGAGCAGTACTTC.

This clonotype was found a few times. The rearrangement joins TRBV7-2 to TRBJ2-3, with TRBD1 identical over 9 bases. Germline values: CDR1 SGHTA, CDR2 FQGNSA. The CDR3 contains 15 residues. V lost 5 bases and J lost 6; bases outside the gene matches: 9. The CDR3, as DNA: TGTGCCAGCAGCCCCACGACAGGGGGAGGTGATACGCAGTATTTT. This gives the protein CASSPTTGGGDTQYF.

In this sample, this clonotype turned up a few times. The V and J genes are TRBV18 and TRBJ1-5, with a weak D call TRBD1 (5 bases). Trimming took 3 bases from V and 5 from J, leaving 8 bases between them. The CDR3 covers 13 residues. Germline lookup yields CDR1 KGHSH and CDR2 LQKENI. The CDR3 region has the DNA TGTGCCAGCTCACCGGACATTTATCAGCCCCAGCATTTT. Translated, it gives CASSPDIYQPQHF.

Concerning this clonotype itself: Compared with germline, one end of the junction differs, possibly owing to a read error. V and J are TRBV3-1 and TRBJ1-1; no clear D. The germline CDR1 and CDR2 sequences are LGHDT and YNNKEL (reference sequence). The CDR3 loop spans 17 amino acids. The CDR3: CASSEDWTGVKNTEAFF. The CDR3 DNA reads TGTGCCAGCAGCGAAGACTGGACTGGGGTTAAGAACACTGAAGCTTTCTTT.

Only a few counts were recorded for this clonotype. The V and J genes are TRBV12-3 or TRBV12-4 and TRBJ2-2; TRBD1 matches 7 bases. With V trimmed by 6 bases and J by 7 bases, 8 bases remained unmatched. This CDR3 is 14 amino acids long. DNA for the CDR3: TGTGCCAGCAGGCCGACAGGGCTTGGCGGGGAGCTGTTTTTT. Residues: CASRPTGLGGELFF.